The 16 T cell receptor beta chains below come from one sample, sequenced in a study of Tregs in tolerant kidney transplant recipients. Clones were sequenced by immunoSEQ multiplex PCR, and TCRdb holds only the in-frame ones, with some missing. The data contain about 73,000 clones, approximately 90% of them singletons. The source was Tregs from blood, collected before the transplant. The receptors here all came from a human donor who received a combined kidney and bone marrow transplant.

This rearrangement joins TRBV19 to TRBJ1-5; TRBD1 is a possible D gene (5 bases). The CDR3 spans 14 residues. The germline V gene encodes CDR1 LNHDA and CDR2 SQIVND (reference sequence). V shed 5 bases and J shed 5 bases, with 13 bases lying between them. The CDR3 is CASSFRDGDQPQHF. In nucleotides, the CDR3 is TGTGCCAGTAGTTTCCGGGACGGTGATCAGCCCCAGCATTTT.

This chain links TRBV7-9 with TRBJ1-4; TRBD1 aligns across 8 bases. CDR1 SEHNR and CDR2 FQNEAQ come from the germline V gene (reference sequence). The junction had 4 bases not matched to a gene; V was cut back by 5 bases and J by 8 bases. CDR3 length: 13 residues. The CDR3 DNA reads as TGTGCCAGCAGCGCCCGGGACAGGGAAAAACTGTTTTTT. This encodes CASSARDREKLFF.

This sequence joins TRBV20-1 and TRBJ2-3, with a weak D call TRBD2 (6 bases). V gave up 6 bases and J gave up 9 bases, with 13 bases separating them. The length of the CDR3 is 11 residues. Germline V gene sequence: CDR1 DFQATT, CDR2 SNEGSKA (reference sequence). The CDR3 nucleotides read TGCAGTGCGGGGACTGAGGGGACGCAGTATTTT. It yields the protein CSAGTEGTQYF.

The gene calls are TRBV25-1 and TRBJ2-7; 7 bases align to TRBD2. The germline V gene has CDR1 MGHDK and CDR2 SYGVNS. The CDR3 is 14 residues long. With V trimmed by 5 bases and J by 4 bases, 8 bases remained unmatched. CDR3 loop: CASSPKGTIYEQYF. For the CDR3, the DNA is TGTGCCAGCAGTCCGAAGGGGACTATATACGAGCAGTACTTC.

Concerning this clone: One end of the junction fails to match germline, which may point to a read error. The chain recombines TRBV18 with TRBJ2-7; the match to TRBD1 covers 9 bases. CDR1 is KGHSH and CDR2 is LQKENI in the germline V gene. The CDR3 totals 13 residues. This chain's CDR3 is CASGGTGSSEQYF. The CDR3 region has the DNA TGTGCCAGCGGGGGGACAGGGTCCTCCGAGCAGTACTTC.

The chain combines TRBV5-1 with TRBJ2-1; D remains ambiguous. Germline CDR1 is SGHRS and CDR2 is YFSETQ. The CDR3 has 11 amino acids. Deletions cut 2 bases from V and 10 bases from J, with 7 bases between. The CDR3 sequence is CASSLTEEQFF. The CDR3 DNA is TGCGCCAGCAGCTTAACGGAAGAGCAGTTCTTC.

This rearrangement joins TRBV18 to TRBJ1-1; the D is unclear. The CDR3 contains 14 residues. V was clipped by 2 bases and J by 3 bases, with 10 bases between them. The germline V gene has CDR1 KGHSH and CDR2 LQKENI. As DNA, the CDR3 is TGTGCCAGCTCACCATCGGCAGCAGACACTGAAGCTTTCTTT. Translated, it gives CASSPSAADTEAFF.

This chain links TRBV29-1 with TRBJ1-1, with 9 bases that match TRBD1. There are 13 residues in the CDR3. V lost 8 bases to trimming and J lost 3 bases; unmatched junction nucleotides: 7. Germline V lookup: CDR1 SQVTM, CDR2 ANQGSEA. CDR3 in DNA: TGCAGCACTCACAGGGGGCAGTACACTGAAGCTTTCTTT. This translates into CSTHRGQYTEAFF.

CDR3 coding DNA: TGTGCCAGCAGCTTCCTTAGCACTCGCTCCTACAATGAGCAGTTCTTC. This gives the protein CASSFLSTRSYNEQFF. The V call is TRBV7-8, the J call TRBJ2-1; D unresolved. The V gene's germline CDR1 is SGHVS and CDR2 FQNEAQ. V shed 3 bases and J shed 0 bases, with 12 bases lying between them. The CDR3 contains 16 residues.

The rearrangement uses TRBV5-1 and TRBJ1-2, with a tentative D call TRBD1 (6 bases). Germline V gene sequence: CDR1 SGHRS, CDR2 YFSETQ. The V and J ends lost 4 bases and 4 bases respectively, with 17 bases between them. This CDR3 comprises 15 residues. CDR3 protein: CASSPSGTTIYGYTF. CDR3 in DNA: TGCGCCAGCAGCCCTTCCGGGACAACGATCTATGGCTACACCTTC. The full variable domain, rest sourced from reference TRBV5-1 and TRBJ1-2, is KAGVTQTPRYLIKTRGQQVTLSCSPISGHRSVSWYQQTPGQGLQFLFEYFSETQRNKGNFPGRFSGRQFSNSRSEMNVSTLELGDSALYLCASSPSGTTIYGYTFGSGTRLTVV.

As DNA, the CDR3 is TGTGCCAGCAGCGGAGACAGTAACTATGGCTACACCTTC. Its translation: CASSGDSNYGYTF. V gene TRBV5-4 combines with J gene TRBJ1-2, with a possible D match to TRBD1 (5 bases). The V end lost 4 bases, the J end lost 1 base, and 8 bases lay between the germline ends. Germline V gives CDR1 SGHNT, CDR2 YYREEE (reference sequence). The CDR3 runs 13 residues.

This chain uses TRBV2 with TRBJ1-4, with D uncertain. Trimming left V 6 bases short and J 8 bases short, with 19 bases between. The germline V gene has CDR1 SNHLY and CDR2 FYNNEI. CDR3 length: 15 amino acids. CDR3 region: CASRPDGGEGEKLFF. In DNA, the CDR3 is TGTGCCAGCAGACCTGACGGCGGGGAAGGAGAAAAACTGTTTTTT.

V and J are TRBV18 and TRBJ2-7, with D hard to call. Germline values: CDR1 KGHSH, CDR2 LQKENI. V shed 1 base and J shed 0 bases, with 1 base lying between them. This CDR3 is 12 amino acids long. The CDR3 loop reads CASSPRSYEQYF. For the CDR3, the DNA is TGTGCCAGCTCACCACGCTCCTACGAGCAGTACTTC.

This clone appeared a single time. The rearrangement uses TRBV29-1 and TRBJ2-7; unclear D gene. The CDR3 totals 11 residues. V lost 0 bases to trimming and J lost 3 bases, with 3 bases between them. Germline lookup yields CDR1 SQVTM and CDR2 ANQGSEA. The CDR3 sequence is CSVEDLYEQYF. The CDR3 coding sequence is TGCAGCGTTGAAGATCTCTACGAGCAGTACTTC.

The genes are TRBV10-1 and TRBJ2-5; D gene uncertain. The DNA end is a closer match to TRBJ2-7, so the J assignment may be wrong. CDR3 size: 11 residues. CDR1 is WNHNN, CDR2 SYGVQD, per germline (reference sequence). The CDR3 bases are TGCGCCAGCAGTGAGTCGTACGAGCAGTACTTC. Its protein product is CASSESYEQYF.

V gene TRBV7-9 combines with J gene TRBJ1-4; 7 nucleotides line up with TRBD1. The length of the CDR3 is 16 residues. V shed 1 base, J shed 4 bases, and the junction held 6 bases outside the gene matches. Germline V gene lookup returns CDR1 SEHNR and CDR2 FQNEAQ (reference sequence). The CDR3 DNA is TGTGCCAGCAGCTTAGTAGCGGCAGGGGGTAATGAAAAACTGTTTTTT. Protein sequence: CASSLVAAGGNEKLFF.